This entry features one TCR beta chain sequence. There is no known antigen for this receptor. The cohort was made up of around 720 healthy bone marrow donors. At the time of sampling, all cohort members were nominally healthy, though unrecorded immune exposures were likely present. The donor tested CMV seropositive, placing the donor among the 289 seropositive members of the cohort. A peripheral blood sample was collected from each donor, and TCR beta sequencing was performed on peripheral blood mononuclear cells. The Qiagen DNeasy Blood Extraction Kit was used to extract genomic DNA from the blood cell samples. These data come from a study of cytomegalovirus exposure and HLA in healthy donors (dated by TCRdb to 2017 to 2019). Context from the whole study: According to an earlier analysis of several hundred of the donors, about 190 million T cells yielded approximately 120 million unique TCR beta sequences and around 280 Gb of sequence data. About 330 gigabases of sequencing data and around 80 million unique TCR sequences made up an early release that covered 500 to 650 HLA-typed donors. The genetic ancestry cluster associated with self-reported Caucasian donors included around four fifths of the approximately 400 genotyped donors. The aim of the study was to test whether cataloging public T cell receptors could identify signatures of past pathogen exposure. The study used immunosequencing to profile the T cell repertoires of several hundred subjects and linked those repertoires to cytomegalovirus serostatus. Besides the first cohort of hundreds of subjects, a separate validation cohort made up of 120 or so different subjects was used. High-throughput TCR immunosequencing, statistical association of individual TCRs with disease status, and machine learning were combined to predict cytomegalovirus infection status. A later analysis re-examined previously published TCR beta repertoires from just over 650 donors and added high-resolution HLA genotyping to investigate patterns of TCR occurrence. In the later analysis, no new phenotypic data were used to find candidate immune exposures; instead, reliance was placed on TCR beta sequences and their occurrence across donors. In an earlier analysis of roughly 540 of the donors, high-throughput TCR beta sequencing was used to judge whether each TCR beta V gene segment behaved as functional or pseudogenic. Donor age, sex, ethnicity and CMV serostatus were compiled alongside the repertoire data. In a later genetic analysis, genome-wide SNP genotypes for about three fifths of the roughly 670 donors were used, and that subset was treated as a discovery cohort. Every repertoire in the discovery cohort had been generated on one and the same sequencing platform. Both class I and class II loci were covered by HLA typing, at four-digit resolution. Typing coverage differed by locus: A, B, C, DRB1 and DQB1 were typed in roughly 629-630 donors, DQA1 in 500 to 550, DPA1 in around 580, and DPB1 in 400 to 480. Roughly 5 DR-DQ haplotypes were handled as single units for association and clustering, since linkage in the cohort was strong. Among approximately 370 genotyped donors of the cohort, an average of roughly 230,000 unique TCR beta nucleotide sequences was sequenced per donor, of which about 18% were non-productive.

The library came from the immunoSEQ multiplex PCR assay. The multiplex PCR relied on a mix of 60 forward primers for TCR Vbeta segments and 13 reverse primers for TCR Jbeta segments. Amplification of the CDR3 region of rearranged TCR beta genes was performed with a multiplex PCR assay on genomic DNA. Amplified TCR beta libraries were sequenced as 87-base-pair reads on the Illumina HiSeq System. The authors processed their data as follows. A later analysis tallied 80 million to 95 million unique TCR beta chains across the 550 to 850 repertoires, and around 10 million of those chains were shared by two or more donors. To remove PCR and sequencing errors, raw reads were error-corrected and collapsed into unique sequences using a nearest-neighbor algorithm that merged closely related sequences. V, D and J gene segments were assigned by aligning CDR3 sequences to IMGT reference sequences. For a sequence to be retained, a match of at least six nucleotides was required to both a V gene segment and a J gene segment. A rearrangement was called productive if the CDR3 had no stop codons and remained in frame with V and J, and every other rearrangement was called non-productive. CDR3 was defined according to IMGT convention as the region running from the second conserved V-encoded cysteine to the conserved J-encoded phenylalanine. The earlier analysis of roughly 590 of the donors excluded sequences that lacked an unambiguous match to a single V gene segment. In an earlier analysis of around 600 of the donors, V segments were called functional above 56.7% productive rearrangements and were called segregating when the between-donor standard deviation exceeded 5%. To diagnose cytomegalovirus status from the catalog of TCR beta chain sequences, a statistical classification framework was built. V and J gene assignment, in a later analysis, came from comparing TCR nucleotide sequences with IMGT/GENE-DB human TR gene sequences. Using the TCRdist pipeline, a later analysis assigned CDR3 sequences along with most-parsimonious VDJ recombination scenarios. In a later analysis, each TCR beta chain was defined by its CDR3 amino acid sequence together with its V-gene family, and reads lacking a unique V-gene family were excluded. In a later analysis, a few hundred highly shared, low-generation-probability nucleotide sequences were removed to address suspected cross-contamination and a sequencing artifact. A later analysis calculated a clonal expansion index for each public chain from normalized within-repertoire ranks of inferred template counts. Generation probabilities in a later analysis came from a VDJ recombination model fitted to out-of-frame rearrangements, and those results were checked against IGoR. A later analysis scored TCR-TCR, TCR-HLA and TCR-CMV co-occurrence with hypergeometric tests, applying a repertoire-size bias correction to TCR pairs. To estimate false discovery rates, a later analysis permuted the HLA or CMV assignments 20 times. A later analysis grouped co-occurring TCRs with DBSCAN, adding TCRdist sequence similarity when clustering within HLA-allele-positive subsets. Co-occurrence clustering excluded repertoires with fewer than 30,000 or more than 120,000 public chains, plus five with anomalous nucleotide sharing. In its TCRdb copy, this immuneACCESS table keeps in-frame sequences only and misses some clones. Where compared with another copy, unresolved V genes explain less than half of these, and the others have no known cause. The V and J calls and clone size come from that table; D and trimming were worked out from the DNA. The sample table on file contains some 130,000 clones. The ten largest clonotypes hold over 1.5% of the sample.

The germline V gene provides CDR1 MDHEN and CDR2 SYDVKM. The cysteine opens and the phenylalanine closes a CDR3 of 16 amino acids. Just the 48-base CDR3 DNA is kept, in frame starting at base 1. V and J lose 6 bases and 0 bases, and a span of 17 bases separates them. General findings and caveats noted by the study authors: A cluster of highly shared sequence variants was judged likely to represent a technical artifact of the sequencing pipeline. The authors suggested that the approach could potentially be generalized to other disease states and immunological phenotypes. Most TCR sequences were seen in very few donors, while some public TCRs were found in many individuals. Because counts were too low, roughly 17 rarely observed V segments, including chromosome 9 orphons, were left out of the earlier analysis of some 600 of the donors. CMV serostatus was the only immune exposure information available for the cohort. Sequencing depth was assumed to be roughly uniform across donors in the presence/absence analyses, though that assumption may not hold. Compared with equally common non-associated chains, HLA-associated TCR beta chains in a later analysis were more clonally expanded and had lower generation probabilities. Correlated functional status among segregating V segments might be attributable to linkage disequilibrium, but an unknown experimental factor could not be ruled out. In a later genetic analysis, a missense DCLRE1C variant was associated with V-gene and J-gene trimming of TCR beta chains, and the association was replicated in an independent cohort. When HLA alleles, especially DR and DQ, strongly co-occurred, TCR associations were difficult to assign to individual alleles. Three of the identified cytomegalovirus-associated TCR beta chains were confirmed in vitro to be specific for cytomegalovirus antigens. A total of 164 TCR beta chains were listed by the study as associated with cytomegalovirus. Several of the top co-occurrence clusters appeared to be linked to parvovirus B19, influenza, CMV and Epstein-Barr virus, according to a later analysis. In an earlier analysis of around 500 of the donors, most TCR beta V segments appeared in productive rearrangements about 90% or about 30% of the time, broadly matching IMGT annotations. A further reported finding was that TCR beta sequences accurately predicted the HLA-A and HLA-B alleles for most subjects in the first cohort. Most CMV-associated TCR beta chains appeared to be HLA-restricted in a later analysis, and the HLA associations seemed to be driven largely by CMV exposure. The classifier was reported to diagnose cytomegalovirus status with high specificity and sensitivity in both the original cohort and the validation cohort. Compared with the roughly 720-donor mean, donors in an Asian-associated ancestry cluster had fewer N-insertions in productive TCRs, according to a later genetic analysis. Some IMGT-functional V segments, including TRBV6-2 and TRBV6-3, could not be told apart with the 87-base-pair reads, so those segments were excluded. A later analysis associated 16,951 TCR beta sequences with specific HLA alleles at a false discovery rate of 0.05. Because HLA typing was unavailable for some donors at each locus, only the typed subset was used in association tests. The cohort was sequenced for TCR beta chains only, and without alpha or paired-chain data the features that could be detected were limited. In a later analysis, the rate of TCR association differed among HLA loci, with DRB1 alleles having the most associated TCRs and HLA-C alleles having the fewest.

Sequences were obtained from PBMCs. The rearranged chain carries TRBV28 and TRBJ1-1; TRBD1 might be the D gene, on 6 matching bases. This clonotype originated in a middle-aged woman in good health and CMV-seropositive. The CDR3 amino acid sequence is: CASRPNREGMNTEAFF. Here is the DNA: TGTGCCAGCAGACCCAACAGGGAAGGGATGAACACTGAAGCTTTCTTT.